This TCR beta chain was found in a study of blood T cells in healthy people across ages. In this sample, this clonotype turned up many times. Its cognate antigen is unknown. V lost 2 bases, J lost 0 bases, and 14 bases lay in between. Per germline, CDR1 LGHNT and CDR2 FRNRAP. The CDR3 extends over 17 amino acids. General study findings and limits: Greater diversity and more naive CD4+ cells were seen in long-lived donors than in aged donors. Among T cells, TCR beta diversity per million cells dropped roughly linearly as age rose.

The second PCR ran roughly 6 to 12 cycles with a sample-barcoded 5' primer and J-beta primers. Each cDNA was tagged by a template-switch adaptor containing 12 random nucleotides. MiXCR was run by TCRdb on the 5' RACE reads, yielding one entry per CDR3 protein. The table records around 1,100,000 distinct CDR3 sequences, roughly two fifths of them present only once. The sample was blood. The receptor was derived from a man between 18 and 29 years old in good health. The V and J genes are TRBV12-5 and TRBJ2-1; weak D call: TRBD1 (5 bases). CDR3 bases: TGTGCTAGTGGTTTGTCCAATCAGGGCTACTCCTACAATGAGCAGTTCTTC. It codes for CASGLSNQGYSYNEQFF.